A single sample is the source of the 26 T cell receptor beta chains below, sequenced in a study of spatial heterogeneity in lung cancer (dated by TCRdb to between 2019 and 2020). The protocol used for the library was 5' RACE. Sequencing was carried out with a NextSeq 500. The public reads were quality trimmed at Q25 with fastp and then assembled into clones with MiXCR by TCRdb, keeping productive beta chains. Rows with one shared CDR3 protein collapse into an entry with the most common genes and DNA. The table for this sample lists around 60,000 distinct CDR3 sequences; approximately 8% of them were counted only once. The ten largest clones add up to more than 13% of the sample. Explained via the paper, the time point label denotes: sample taken at primary tumor resection. For TCR sequencing, whole RNA was extracted from tumor and nontumor lung tissue, or from cryopreserved PBMC samples, and no cell sorting was done.

Sequencing used PBMCs, obtained at surgery. These receptors all stem from a female donor with early-stage non-small cell lung cancer.

Of note for this clonotype: This could be a read error, since a much larger clone is one nucleotide away. J is TRBJ2-7 and V is TRBV7-9; possibly TRBD1 for D (6 bases). Germline values: CDR1 SEHNR, CDR2 FQNEAQ (reference sequence). The CDR3 covers 13 residues. The CDR3 nucleotides read TGTGCCGGCAGCTTAACAGGGTCTTACGAGCAGTACGTC. Protein sequence: CAGSLTGSYEQYV.

This clonotype came up a few times. The chain joins TRBV2 to TRBJ1-2; possibly TRBD1 for D (5 bases). V lost 7 bases, J lost 2 bases, and 14 bases lay in between. Germline-derived CDR1 and CDR2 are SNHLY and FYNNEI. The CDR3 has 14 residues. In nucleotides, the CDR3 is TGTGCCAGCACCTCCGGGGCGTCCAACTATGGCTACACCTTC. This gives the protein CASTSGASNYGYTF.

Of note for this clonotype: An end of the junction does not agree with germline; a read error may underlie this. This chain links TRBV7-3 with TRBJ2-5; TRBD1 matches at 8 bases. The germline gives CDR1 SGHTA, CDR2 FQGTGA. This CDR3 region has 15 residues. The CDR3 loop is CACSAGRTGQETQYF. DNA for the CDR3: TGTGCCTGCAGCGCTGGGAGGACAGGGCAAGAGACCCAGTACTTC.

V is TRBV10-3 and J is TRBJ1-2; D remains ambiguous. Germline CDR1 is ENHRY and CDR2 is SYGVKD. Trimming cost V 7 bases and J 2 bases, with 20 bases left between them. This CDR3 has 16 amino acids. This CDR3 reads CAITKGEGKSNYGYTF. CDR3 in DNA: TGTGCCATCACCAAAGGCGAAGGGAAATCAAACTATGGCTACACCTTC.

This clonotype has more than one count but fewer than ten. This chain connects TRBV15 to TRBJ2-7; a possible D gene is TRBD2 (7 bases). Per the germline V gene, CDR1 is LNHNV and CDR2 is YYDKDF (reference sequence). V lost 1 base, J lost 4 bases, and 17 bases lay in between. The CDR3 runs 16 residues. This CDR3 is CATSRGGGASTYEQYF. The CDR3, as DNA: TGTGCCACCAGCAGAGGTGGGGGGGCATCCACTTACGAGCAGTACTTC.

Ten or more counts support this clonotype. The rearrangement links TRBV7-9 to TRBJ2-5; D could derive from TRBD1 or TRBD2 (5 bases each). Germline CDR1 is SEHNR and CDR2 is FQNEAQ (reference sequence). There are 13 residues in the CDR3. With 1 base removed from V and 6 bases from J, the gap between germline ends came to 9 bases. The CDR3 DNA is TGTGCCAGCAGCTTAGGAGGGGTCAAGACCCAGTACTTC. Encoded protein: CASSLGGVKTQYF.

The chain employs TRBV24-1 and TRBJ2-1, with a possible D match to TRBD2 (5 bases). The CDR3 spans 15 residues. The germline gives CDR1 KGHDR, CDR2 SFDVKD. The ends were cut back, 3 bases at V and 6 bases at J, with 14 bases in the middle. In DNA form, the CDR3 reads TGTGCCACCAGTGATAGGCGCTCAGGAGGCAATGAGCAGTTCTTC. It encodes CATSDRRSGGNEQFF.

Note on this clonotype: The junction does not match germline at one end; this may be a read error. The chain recombines TRBV28 with TRBJ1-4, with no clear D. The CDR3 consists of 14 residues. CDR1 MDHEN and CDR2 SYDVKM come from the germline V gene. The CDR3 coding sequence is TGTGCCTGCAGTCTCGGTCAGGAGGGTGAAAAACTGTTTTTT. Protein sequence: CACSLGQEGEKLFF. The whole variable domain, filled in from reference TRBV28 and TRBJ1-4, reads DVKVTQSSRYLVKRTGEKVFLECVQDMDHENMFWYRQDPGLGLRLIYFSYDVKMKEKGDIPEGYSVSREKKERFSLILESASTNQTSMYLCACSLGQEGEKLFFGSGTQLSVL.

There are a few counts of this clonotype. The chain joins TRBV20-1 to TRBJ2-2; TRBD1 or TRBD2 may be the D gene (6 bases each). Deletions cut 2 bases from V and 5 bases from J, with 21 bases between. CDR1 and CDR2 from the germline V gene are DFQATT and SNEGSKA (reference sequence). The CDR3 runs to 17 residues. The CDR3 coding sequence is TGCAGTGCTAGATTAGTTAGGGGGGACCTCCGTACCGGGGAGCTGTTTTTT. This codes for CSARLVRGDLRTGELFF.

This clonotype was seen ten or more times. The V call is TRBV9, the J call TRBJ2-2, with D possibly called TRBD1 or TRBD2 (5 bases each). Germline CDR1 is SGDLS and CDR2 is YYNGEE. This CDR3 is 15 amino acids long. V was trimmed by 0 bases and J by 5 bases, leaving 11 bases between them. DNA of the CDR3: TGTGCCAGCAGCGTAGGGGGGACCTCTACCGGGGAGCTGTTTTTT. Protein sequence: CASSVGGTSTGELFF.

This clonotype was picked up a small number of times. V gene TRBV7-2 combines with J gene TRBJ1-6; a weak D match, TRBD1 (5 bases). Germline CDR1 reads SGHTA; CDR2 reads FQGNSA. The CDR3 is made up of 15 amino acids. Trimming removed 1 base from V and 5 bases from J, with 9 bases in between. The CDR3 nucleotides are TGTGCCAGCAGCTTAGGTCCAGGGAATAATTCACCCCTCCACTTT. Translation: CASSLGPGNNSPLHF.

The V gene is TRBV19, the J gene TRBJ2-1; 10 bases map to TRBD1. Trimming removed 8 bases from V and 0 bases from J; junction bases left unmatched: 10. Germline V gives CDR1 LNHDA, CDR2 SQIVND (reference sequence). There are 17 residues in the CDR3. CDR3 sequence reads: CASGPGTGVSSYNEQFF. The CDR3 DNA reads TGTGCCAGTGGTCCCGGGACAGGGGTCAGCTCCTACAATGAGCAGTTCTTC. Drawing the rest from reference TRBV19 and TRBJ2-1, the complete variable domain is DGGITQSPKYLFRKEGQNVTLSCEQNLNHDAMYWYRQDPGQGLRLIYYSQIVNDFQKGDIAEGYSVSREKKESFPLTVTSAQKNPTAFYLCASGPGTGVSSYNEQFFGPGTRLTVL.

This clonotype has more than one count but fewer than ten. The chain employs TRBV6-1 and TRBJ1-1; tentatively, D is TRBD1 (5 bases). CDR1 and CDR2 (germline): MNHNS, SASEGT. The ends were cut back, 2 bases at V and 11 bases at J, with 18 bases in the middle. This CDR3 spans 14 amino acids. The CDR3, as DNA: TGTGCCAGCAGTGAACCCGGGACTGCCAATCGGGCTTTCTTT. This codes for CASSEPGTANRAFF.

This clonotype was found many times. The genes are TRBV29-1 and TRBJ2-3; D call uncertain. Germline V gene lookup returns CDR1 SQVTM and CDR2 ANQGSEA. V shed 0 bases and J shed 1 base, with 11 bases lying between them. This CDR3 comprises 15 residues. The CDR3 nucleotides are TGCAGCGTTGAAGAGGCGGCCGTCGGCACAGATACGCAGTATTTT. Residues: CSVEEAAVGTDTQYF.

Only a few counts were recorded for this clonotype. V usage is TRBV6-5 and J usage is TRBJ2-5, with 8 bases matching TRBD1. The CDR3 contains 17 residues. The V gene end was trimmed by 6 bases and the J gene end by 5 bases; junction bases not matched to a gene: 17. Germline V lookup: CDR1 MNHEY, CDR2 SVGAGI. CDR3 sequence: CASSSIGQGGGWETQYF. The CDR3 DNA follows: TGTGCCAGCAGCTCCATCGGACAGGGCGGAGGTTGGGAGACCCAGTACTTC.

The rearrangement joins TRBV27 to TRBJ2-3; tentatively, D is TRBD1 (6 bases). This CDR3 comprises 15 residues. The germline V and J ends were trimmed by 0 bases and 5 bases, with 12 bases remaining between them. CDR1 is MNHEY and CDR2 is SMNVEV in the germline V gene (reference sequence). The CDR3 DNA reads TGTGCCAGCAGTTTATCAGTCACAGGGTTAGATACGCAGTATTTT. Encoded protein: CASSLSVTGLDTQYF.

This clonotype has ten or more counts. The J gene is TRBJ2-3, the V gene TRBV4-1, with 7 bases identical to TRBD1. Germline V gene lookup returns CDR1 MGHRA and CDR2 YSYEKL. There are 19 residues in the CDR3. V trimming: 5 bases; J trimming: 6 bases; junction bases outside the gene matches: 23. CDR3 protein: CASSGLITATRDRKDTQYF. The CDR3 nucleotides are TGCGCCAGCAGCGGACTTATAACTGCTACCCGGGACAGAAAGGATACGCAGTATTTT.

This chain links TRBV12-3 or TRBV12-4 with TRBJ1-5, with 11 positions matching TRBD1. The CDR3 has 15 amino acids. The J segment lost 5 bases and the V segment lost 6 bases, leaving 6 bases of the junction unmatched. This CDR3 is CASRFGTGGDQPQHF. CDR3 coding DNA: TGTGCCAGCAGATTCGGGACAGGGGGTGATCAGCCCCAGCATTTT.

This clonotype was picked up one time. The V and J genes are TRBV11-2 and TRBJ1-1, with TRBD1 matching 8 bases. Germline V gives CDR1 SGHAT, CDR2 FQNNGV. V trimming: 8 bases; J trimming: 6 bases; junction bases outside the gene matches: 5. The CDR3 is 12 residues long. CDR3 bases: TGTGCCAGCGGACAGGGTAGTCCTGAAGCTTTCTTT. Translated, it gives CASGQGSPEAFF.

Turning to this clonotype: This may be a read error, as it is one base from a much larger clone. The chain uses TRBV3-1 and TRBJ1-1; D gene ambiguous. This CDR3 region has 14 residues. Trimming left V 3 bases short and J 3 bases short, with 11 bases between. Germline-derived CDR1 and CDR2 are LGHDT and YNNKEL (reference sequence). The CDR3 here is CASSQGHEDTEAFF. For the CDR3, the DNA is TGTGCCAGCAGCCAGGGCCATGAGGACACTGAAGCTTTCTTT.

In this sample, this clonotype turned up a few times. CDR3 protein: CASDRLFNEKLFF. The CDR3 DNA reads as TGTGCCAGTGACAGACTATTTAATGAAAAACTGTTTTTT. This chain joins TRBV2 and TRBJ1-4; tentative D call: TRBD1 (5 bases). The germline CDR1 and CDR2 sequences are SNHLY and FYNNEI. V was clipped by 9 bases and J by 4 bases, with 12 bases between them. CDR3 length: 13 residues.

This clonotype was observed many times. This chain uses TRBV5-1 with TRBJ2-3; TRBD1 matches 7 bases. Trimming at V came to 4 bases and at J to 0 bases, leaving 5 bases not matched to a gene. This CDR3 has 15 amino acids. Germline CDR1 reads SGHRS; CDR2 reads YFSETQ. The CDR3 nucleotides are TGCGCCAGCAGCACGGACAGGAGTAGCACAGATACGCAGTATTTT. It is translated as CASSTDRSSTDTQYF. Combining the CDR3 with reference TRBV5-1 and TRBJ2-3 gives the whole variable domain KAGVTQTPRYLIKTRGQQVTLSCSPISGHRSVSWYQQTPGQGLQFLFEYFSETQRNKGNFPGRFSGRQFSNSRSEMNVSTLELGDSALYLCASSTDRSSTDTQYFGPGTRLTVL.

This clonotype was found many times. This chain joins TRBV10-2 and TRBJ2-1, with TRBD1 as a possible D gene (5 bases). This CDR3 is built from 13 residues. V shed 7 bases and J shed 6 bases, with 13 bases lying between them. Germline V gene data show CDR1 as WSHSY and CDR2 as SAAADI. CDR3 protein: CASIDQGSNEQFF. In DNA, the CDR3 is TGCGCCAGCATTGACCAGGGCTCCAATGAGCAGTTCTTC.

As to this clonotype: Germline is not matched at one junction end, which may reflect a read error. The chain carries TRBV4-1 and TRBJ1-1; D uncertain. CDR3 size: 15 residues. Germline-derived CDR1 and CDR2 are MGHRA and YSYEKL. In DNA form, the CDR3 reads TGCGCCAACAGCCAAGGAGGAGGGTTGAACACTGAAGCTTTCTTT. This translates into CANSQGGGLNTEAFF.

The table lists this clonotype with many counts. This rearrangement joins TRBV10-3 to TRBJ2-4; D possibly corresponds to TRBD2 (7 bases). CDR1 is ENHRY, CDR2 SYGVKD, per germline. Trimming took 3 bases from V and 0 from J, leaving 15 bases between them. CDR3 size: 17 residues. In DNA, the CDR3 is TGTGCCATCAGTGAAGAGGGGGGGCAGATAGCCAAAAACATTCAGTACTTC. Translation gives CAISEEGGQIAKNIQYF.

The V call is TRBV3-1, the J call TRBJ2-1; D unresolved. The CDR3 covers 13 residues. The germline V gene encodes CDR1 LGHDT and CDR2 YNNKEL (reference sequence). Between the trimmed V and J ends, which lost 4 bases and 5 bases, there was a span of 9 bases. The chain's CDR3 is CASSPPNHNEQFF. The DNA for the CDR3 is TGTGCCAGCAGCCCTCCCAACCACAATGAGCAGTTCTTC.